One and the same sample provided the 10 T cell receptor beta chains below, sequenced in a study of blood T cell repertoires in COVID-19. The assay was immunoSEQ multiplex PCR, and TCRdb's table has in-frame clones only and misses some. The sample records approximately 210,000 clones, roughly nine tenths being singletons. Material for sequencing was peripheral blood. Every receptor here comes from a man aged 25-45 years with acute or convalescent COVID-19.

The chain carries TRBV5-1 and TRBJ2-3; 10 bases fit TRBD2. CDR3 length: 16 amino acids. Germline CDR1 SGHRS, CDR2 YFSETQ. J lost 1 base, V lost 0 bases, and 2 bases had no gene match. The CDR3 region has the DNA TGCGCCAGCAGCTTGGATACTAGCGGGGGCACAGATACGCAGTATTTT. This encodes CASSLDTSGGTDTQYF.

This clone was picked up one time. The chain is built from TRBV5-5 and TRBJ2-7; 9 bases map to TRBD1. This CDR3 has 12 amino acids. The V segment lost 4 bases and the J segment 7 bases; nucleotides outside the gene matches: 3. Germline CDR1 and CDR2: SGHKS and YYEKEE (reference sequence). In nucleotides, the CDR3 is TGTGCCAGCAGCGGGACAGGGCTTGAGCAGTACTTC. Protein: CASSGTGLEQYF.

This chain connects TRBV27 to TRBJ2-7; the D is unclear. CDR3 length: 13 amino acids. CDR1 is MNHEY and CDR2 is SMNVEV in the germline V gene (reference sequence). V lost 3 bases and J lost 5, with 11 bases in between. As DNA, the CDR3 is TGTGCCAGCAGTTTTCGGTGGAGTGACGAGCAGTACTTC. This gives the protein CASSFRWSDEQYF.

The V gene is TRBV7-9, the J gene TRBJ2-1; TRBD2 agrees at 12 bases. Germline CDR1 SEHNR, CDR2 FQNEAQ (reference sequence). CDR3 length equals 17 residues. Germline trimming cut 0 bases from V and 4 bases from J; bases unmatched to any gene: 4. The CDR3 loop is CASSLAASGRGYNEQFF. Here the CDR3 DNA reads TGTGCCAGCAGCTTAGCGGCTAGCGGGAGGGGTTACAATGAGCAGTTCTTC.

V usage is TRBV9 and J usage is TRBJ2-5; 8 positions agree with TRBD1. This CDR3 has 14 amino acids. The germline gives CDR1 SGDLS, CDR2 YYNGEE. V was pared by 4 bases and J by 2 bases, with 4 bases of the junction left unmatched. For the CDR3, the DNA is TGTGCCAGCAGCCGGAGACAGGGGCAAGAGACCCAGTACTTC. Its translation: CASSRRQGQETQYF.

The CDR3 nucleotides read TGTGCCACCAGCAGCAATCCGGGACAGCGACACTACGAGCAGTACTTC. Its translation is CATSSNPGQRHYEQYF. The rearrangement joins TRBV15 to TRBJ2-7; 7 bases are shared with TRBD1. Germline CDR1 is LNHNV and CDR2 is YYDKDF (reference sequence). The CDR3 totals 16 residues. V trimming: 3 bases; J trimming: 3 bases; junction bases outside the gene matches: 11.

The V call is TRBV3-1 (or the pseudogene TRBV3-2), the J call TRBJ2-2; 11 bases line up with TRBD1. Germline V gene lookup returns CDR1 LGHDT and CDR2 YNNKEL (reference sequence). Unmatched junction bases numbered 6, after V lost 5 bases and J lost 4 bases. The CDR3 sequence is 16 residues long. The chain's CDR3 is CASSSWTGGGTGELFF. DNA of the CDR3: TGTGCCAGCAGCTCTTGGACAGGGGGCGGCACCGGGGAGCTGTTTTTT.

The chain employs TRBV24-1 and TRBJ2-5; D remains ambiguous. The ends were cut back, 9 bases at V and 1 base at J, with 11 bases in the middle. Germline V gene sequence: CDR1 KGHDR, CDR2 SFDVKD. The CDR3 runs 13 residues. CDR3 loop: CATGHGSQETQYF. The CDR3, as DNA: TGTGCCACCGGTCACGGGTCCCAAGAGACCCAGTACTTC.

This sequence joins TRBV7-9 and TRBJ1-2; 7 nucleotides align to TRBD1. CDR3 length: 12 amino acids. V dropped 6 bases and J dropped 6; count of bases not matched to a gene: 4. Germline assignment: CDR1 SEHNR and CDR2 FQNEAQ (reference sequence). CDR3 nucleotide sequence: TGTGCCAGCAGTCCGACAGGGCATGGCTACACCTTC. Its protein is CASSPTGHGYTF. Supplemented by reference TRBV7-9 and TRBJ1-2, the full variable domain reads DTGVSQNPRHKITKRGQNVTFRCDPISEHNRLYWYRQTLGQGPEFLTYFQNEAQLEKSRLLSDRFSAERPKGSFSTLEIQRTEQGDSAMYLCASSPTGHGYTFGSGTRLTVV.

The rearrangement uses TRBV9 and TRBJ2-7, with 9 bases aligning to TRBD1. This CDR3 contains 20 residues. Germline assignment: CDR1 SGDLS and CDR2 YYNGEE. J lost 0 bases, V lost 4 bases, and 20 bases had no gene match. The CDR3 sequence is CASSPSTIRFGTGTSYEQYF. Here the CDR3 DNA reads TGTGCCAGCAGCCCCAGCACAATAAGGTTCGGGACAGGGACCTCCTACGAGCAGTACTTC.